The clone carrying this TCR beta chain was observed at least ten times. TCRdb independently ran MiXCR on the 5' RACE reads; one entry per CDR3 protein. The sample has tens of thousands of distinct CDR3 sequences; approximately 10% are singletons. This entry is derived from a study of neurological immune-mediated disorders. The V gene lost 5 bases and the J gene lost 1 base, with 7 bases spanning the gap. This CDR3 region has 13 residues. From germline, CDR1 is MNHEY and CDR2 SVGEGT. The rearrangement links TRBV6-2 or TRBV6-3 to TRBJ2-3, with unresolved D. The receptor was isolated from a man in his 70s with HTLV-1-associated myelopathy (HAM/TSP). The sample comprised PBMCs. The CDR3 sequence is CASSHIGTDTQYF. The CDR3 DNA reads as TGTGCCAGCAGTCATATCGGCACAGATACGCAGTATTTT.